The clone carrying this TCR beta chain has a count of ten or more. TCRdb ran MiXCR on the RT-PCR reads and lists one entry per CDR3 protein. Of 30,000 or so distinct CDR3 sequences listed, approximately 7% are singletons. This specimen belongs to a study of patients and donors after allogeneic stem cell transplantation. The sequenced sample consisted of blood, either unsorted or a sorted T cell fraction (not recorded which). The source is a human donor who was either an allogeneic HSCT recipient or a stem cell or donor lymphocyte infusion donor (not recorded which). It is not recorded whose cells these are; they may come from a transplant donor.

The CDR3 here is CASSVTGIAGANVLTF. In DNA form, the CDR3 reads TGTGCCAGCAGTGTAACAGGGATCGCTGGGGCCAACGTCCTGACTTTC. The V call is TRBV12-3 or TRBV12-4, the J call TRBJ2-6, with D possibly being TRBD1 (6 bases). The CDR3 consists of 16 residues. V lost 5 bases and J lost 2, with 13 bases in between.